This T cell receptor beta chain is drawn from a study of shared clonotypes between healthy human individuals. Study-level information: The study used three CD4 naive, three CD4 memory, two CD8 naive and one CD8 memory plate per donor. Broader study findings: Memory subsets had estimated richness that was generally smaller than that of naive subsets.

Sequencing was performed with immunoSEQ multiplex PCR; in TCRdb, only in-frame clones are kept and a portion is missing. The sample records roughly 2.1 million clones, about 92% being singletons. A word on this clone: The target antigen is unknown.

Germline loops: CDR1 MNHEY, CDR2 SVGAGI. The V and J ends lost 5 bases and 2 bases respectively, with 13 bases between them. This CDR3 is 14 amino acids long. Terminally differentiated effector memory CD45RA+ cells were left out of the naive CD8 fraction, which was CD45RO-negative and positively selected for CCR7. Donors had no recently reported acute infections or vaccinations and were HIV-negative. This chain links TRBV6-5 with TRBJ2-7; tentative D call: TRBD1 (7 bases). Sample: naive CD8+ T cells from PBMCs. The source of this sequence is a young man in good health. Some clones in this sample may be carry-over from other donors' samples. CDR3 sequence: CASSGGTDTYEQYF. CDR3 nucleotide sequence: TGTGCCAGCAGTGGGGGGACAGATACCTACGAGCAGTACTTC.